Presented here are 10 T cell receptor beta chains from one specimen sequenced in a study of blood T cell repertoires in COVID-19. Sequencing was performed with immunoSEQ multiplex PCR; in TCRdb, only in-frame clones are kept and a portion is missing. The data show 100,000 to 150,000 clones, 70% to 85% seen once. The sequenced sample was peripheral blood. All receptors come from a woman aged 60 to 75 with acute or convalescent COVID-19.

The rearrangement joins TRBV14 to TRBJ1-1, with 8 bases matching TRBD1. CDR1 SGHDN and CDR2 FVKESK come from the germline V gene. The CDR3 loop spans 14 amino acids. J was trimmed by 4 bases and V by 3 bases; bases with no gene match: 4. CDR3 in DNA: TGTGCCAGCAGCCACACTACAGGGGGCACTGAAGCTTTCTTT. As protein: CASSHTTGGTEAFF.

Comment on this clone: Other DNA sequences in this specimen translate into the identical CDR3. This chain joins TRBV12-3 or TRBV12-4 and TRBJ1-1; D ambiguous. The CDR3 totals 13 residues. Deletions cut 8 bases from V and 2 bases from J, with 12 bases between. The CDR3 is CASSSSGNTEAFF. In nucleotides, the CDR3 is TGTGCCAGCTCCTCGTCAGGTAACACTGAAGCTTTCTTT.

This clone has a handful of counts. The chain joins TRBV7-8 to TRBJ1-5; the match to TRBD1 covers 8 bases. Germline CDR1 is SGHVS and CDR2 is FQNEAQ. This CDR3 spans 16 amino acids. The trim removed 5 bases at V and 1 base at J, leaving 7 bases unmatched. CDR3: CASSPLGTGSNQPQHF. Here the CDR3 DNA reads TGTGCCAGCAGCCCACTAGGGACAGGAAGCAATCAGCCCCAGCATTTT. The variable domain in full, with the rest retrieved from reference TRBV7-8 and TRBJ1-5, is GAGVSQSPRYKVAKRGQDVALRCDPISGHVSLFWYQQALGQGPEFLTYFQNEAQLDKSGLPSDRFFAERPEGSVSTLKIQRTQQEDSAVYLCASSPLGTGSNQPQHFGDGTRLSIL.

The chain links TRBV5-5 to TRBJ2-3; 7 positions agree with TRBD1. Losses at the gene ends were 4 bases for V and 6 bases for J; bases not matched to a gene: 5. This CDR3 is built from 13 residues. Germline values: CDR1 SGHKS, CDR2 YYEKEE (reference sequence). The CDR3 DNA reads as TGTGCCAGCAGCCGACAGGGTGAGGATACGCAGTATTTT. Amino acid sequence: CASSRQGEDTQYF.

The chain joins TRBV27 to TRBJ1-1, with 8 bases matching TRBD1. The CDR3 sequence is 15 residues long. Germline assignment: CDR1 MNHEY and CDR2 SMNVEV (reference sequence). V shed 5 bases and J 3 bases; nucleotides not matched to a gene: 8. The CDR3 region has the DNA TGTGCCAGCAGTCCCTTCGGACAGGGTGACACTGAAGCTTTCTTT. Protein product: CASSPFGQGDTEAFF.

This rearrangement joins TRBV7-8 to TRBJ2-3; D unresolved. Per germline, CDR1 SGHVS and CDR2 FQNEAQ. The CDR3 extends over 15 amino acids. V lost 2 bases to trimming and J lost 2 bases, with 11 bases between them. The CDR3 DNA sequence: TGTGCCAGCAGCTTAAGTTGGAGTTTCACAGATACGCAGTATTTT. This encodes CASSLSWSFTDTQYF. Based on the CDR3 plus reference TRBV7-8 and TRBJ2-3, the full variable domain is GAGVSQSPRYKVAKRGQDVALRCDPISGHVSLFWYQQALGQGPEFLTYFQNEAQLDKSGLPSDRFFAERPEGSVSTLKIQRTQQEDSAVYLCASSLSWSFTDTQYFGPGTRLTVL.

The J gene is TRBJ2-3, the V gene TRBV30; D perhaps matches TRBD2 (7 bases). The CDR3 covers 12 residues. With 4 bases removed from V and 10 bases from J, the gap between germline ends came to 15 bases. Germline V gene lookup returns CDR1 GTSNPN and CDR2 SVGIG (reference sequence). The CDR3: CAWTKRGGAQYF. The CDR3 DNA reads TGTGCCTGGACCAAGAGGGGGGGAGCGCAGTATTTT.

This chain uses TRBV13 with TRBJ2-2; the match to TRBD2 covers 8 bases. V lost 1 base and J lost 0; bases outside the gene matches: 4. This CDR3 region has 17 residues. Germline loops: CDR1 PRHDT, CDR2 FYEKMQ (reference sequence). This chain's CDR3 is CASSLAGGAANTGELFF. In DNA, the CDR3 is TGTGCCAGCAGCTTAGCGGGGGGGGCCGCGAACACCGGGGAGCTGTTTTTT.

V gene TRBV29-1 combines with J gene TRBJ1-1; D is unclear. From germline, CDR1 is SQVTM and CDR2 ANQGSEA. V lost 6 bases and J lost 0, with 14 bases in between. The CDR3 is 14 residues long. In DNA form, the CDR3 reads TGCAGCGTATGGAGCGGCCGGATGAACACTGAAGCTTTCTTT. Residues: CSVWSGRMNTEAFF.

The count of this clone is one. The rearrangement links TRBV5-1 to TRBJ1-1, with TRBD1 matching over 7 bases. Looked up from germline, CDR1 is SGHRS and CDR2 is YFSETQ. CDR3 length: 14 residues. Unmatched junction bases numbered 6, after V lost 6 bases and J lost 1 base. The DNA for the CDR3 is TGCGCCAGCAAGGGGGCAGAGAGGAACACTGAAGCTTTCTTT. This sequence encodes CASKGAERNTEAFF.